This T cell receptor (beta chain) is from a study of molecular identifiers for immune sequencing clone quantification. Of note for this clonotype: No antigen is known for it.

With 10%, 30% or 50% of RNA, about 19,000 to 1,000,000 naive CD8 T cells were sequenced. Naive CD8 T cells underwent sorting with the CD8+CD4-CCR7+CD45RA+ definition. Unmatched junction bases numbered 6, after V lost 5 bases and J lost 0 bases. The CDR3 contains 16 residues. CDR1 is DFQATT, CDR2 SNEGSKA, per germline (reference sequence). TCRdb reprocessed the PCR reads with MiXCR, giving one entry per CDR3 protein. The table lists approximately 500,000 distinct CDR3 sequences, about a fifth of them singletons. Study-level findings and limits: Effector cells had over 98% of their molecules in clones above 20 RNA copies, while naive cells had under 1%.

The source is a human donor in good health. Some libraries in this study had Jurkat cell RNA spiked in. Sequencing was done on a sample of naive CD8+ T cells from blood, with Jurkat cell RNA spiked in. Subset here: FACS-sorted CD8+CD4-CCR7+CD45RA+ naive T cells. This chain joins TRBV20-1 and TRBJ2-6; 8 bases are shared with TRBD1. CDR3 bases: TGCAGTGCTCCCAGGACAGGGAGCTCTGGGGCCAACGTCCTGACTTTC. Protein product: CSAPRTGSSGANVLTF.